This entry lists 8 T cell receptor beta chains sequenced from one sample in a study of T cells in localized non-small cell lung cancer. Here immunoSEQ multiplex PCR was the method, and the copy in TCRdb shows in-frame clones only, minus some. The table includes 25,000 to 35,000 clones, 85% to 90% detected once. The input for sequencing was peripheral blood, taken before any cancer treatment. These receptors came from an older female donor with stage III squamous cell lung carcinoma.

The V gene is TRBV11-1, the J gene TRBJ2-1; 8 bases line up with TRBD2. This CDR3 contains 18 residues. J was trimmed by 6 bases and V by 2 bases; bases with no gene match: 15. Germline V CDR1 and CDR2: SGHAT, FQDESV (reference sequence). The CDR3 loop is CASSLSGREEGRVNEQFF. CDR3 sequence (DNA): TGTGCCAGCAGCTTATCGGGGCGGGAGGAAGGAAGGGTCAATGAGCAGTTCTTC.

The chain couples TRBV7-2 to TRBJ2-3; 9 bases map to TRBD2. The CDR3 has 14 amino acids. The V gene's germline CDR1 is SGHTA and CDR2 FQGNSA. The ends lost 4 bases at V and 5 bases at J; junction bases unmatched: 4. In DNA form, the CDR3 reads TGTGCCAGCAGCTACGCGGGGGGGCGAGATACGCAGTATTTT. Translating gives CASSYAGGRDTQYF.

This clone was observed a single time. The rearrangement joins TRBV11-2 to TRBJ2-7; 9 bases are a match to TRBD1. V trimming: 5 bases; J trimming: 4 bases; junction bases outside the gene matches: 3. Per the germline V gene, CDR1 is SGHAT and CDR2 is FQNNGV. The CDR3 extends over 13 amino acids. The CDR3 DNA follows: TGTGCCAGCAGCCGGGACAGGGTTTACGAGCAGTACTTC. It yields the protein CASSRDRVYEQYF. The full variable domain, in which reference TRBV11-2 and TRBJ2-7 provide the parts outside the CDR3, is EAGVAQSPRYKIIEKRQSVAFWCNPISGHATLYWYQQILGQGPKLLIQFQNNGVVDDSQLPKDRFSAERLKGVDSTLKIQPAKLEDSAVYLCASSRDRVYEQYFGPGTRLTVT.

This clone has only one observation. CDR3 sequence reads: CASSLPGTGPGGYTF. The CDR3 DNA is TGTGCCAGCAGTTTACCCGGGACAGGCCCCGGTGGCTACACCTTC. This rearrangement joins TRBV28 to TRBJ1-2, with TRBD1 identical over 8 bases. V shed 2 bases and J 7 bases; nucleotides not matched to a gene: 9. Per the germline V gene, CDR1 is MDHEN and CDR2 is SYDVKM. The CDR3 loop spans 15 amino acids.

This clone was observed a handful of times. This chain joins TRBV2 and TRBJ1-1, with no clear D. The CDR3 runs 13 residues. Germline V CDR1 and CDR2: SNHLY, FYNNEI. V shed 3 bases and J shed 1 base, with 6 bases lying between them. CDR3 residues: CASSDWQNTEAFF. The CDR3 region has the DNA TGTGCCAGCAGTGATTGGCAGAACACTGAAGCTTTCTTT.

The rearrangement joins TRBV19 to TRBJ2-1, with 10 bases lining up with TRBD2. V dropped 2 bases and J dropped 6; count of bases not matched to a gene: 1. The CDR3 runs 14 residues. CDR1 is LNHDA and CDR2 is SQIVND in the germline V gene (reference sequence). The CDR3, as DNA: TGTGCCAGTAGTATAAGCGGGAGGGGCAATGAGCAGTTCTTC. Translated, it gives CASSISGRGNEQFF.

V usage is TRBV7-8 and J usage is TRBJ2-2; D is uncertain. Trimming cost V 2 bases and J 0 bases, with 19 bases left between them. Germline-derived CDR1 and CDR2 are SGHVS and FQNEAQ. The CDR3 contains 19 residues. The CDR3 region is CASSLYRGTQAPNTGELFF. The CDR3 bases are TGTGCCAGCAGCTTATATCGTGGCACCCAAGCCCCGAACACCGGGGAGCTGTTTTTT. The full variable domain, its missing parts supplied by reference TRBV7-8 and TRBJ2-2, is GAGVSQSPRYKVAKRGQDVALRCDPISGHVSLFWYQQALGQGPEFLTYFQNEAQLDKSGLPSDRFFAERPEGSVSTLKIQRTQQEDSAVYLCASSLYRGTQAPNTGELFFGEGSRLTVL.

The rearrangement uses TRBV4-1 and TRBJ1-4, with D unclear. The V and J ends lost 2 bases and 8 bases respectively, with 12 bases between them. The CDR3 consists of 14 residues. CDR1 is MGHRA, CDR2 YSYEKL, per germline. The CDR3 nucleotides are TGCGCCAGCAGCCAAACCGCCGTTCAAGAAAAACTGTTTTTT. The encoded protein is CASSQTAVQEKLFF.